The clone carrying this TCR beta chain came up a few times. The antigen remains undetermined. TCRdb re-called the 5' RACE reads through MiXCR, storing one row per CDR3 protein. Here the sample spans roughly 630,000 distinct CDR3 sequences, around 7.4% being singletons. Germline CDR1 MGHRA, CDR2 YSYEKL. The CDR3 is 16 residues long. Trimming cost V 1 base and J 4 bases; bases outside gene matches: 5. These data are taken from a study of identical twins. Study results and limitations: Twin sharing of out-of-frame TCR alpha was underestimated by models in monozygotic pairs.

These data also formed part of another study, on yellow fever vaccine responses in identical twins. That study adds: It has been reported that, in twins, the vaccine T cell response seemed partly convergent and partly personalized.

The TCR comes from a woman between 18 and 29 years old in good health. J is TRBJ1-4 and V is TRBV4-1, with TRBD1 matching 8 bases. The material sequenced was PBMCs. CDR3 residues: CASSQGSTGGNEKLFF. As DNA, the CDR3 is TGCGCCAGCAGCCAAGGATCTACAGGGGGTAATGAAAAACTGTTTTTT.